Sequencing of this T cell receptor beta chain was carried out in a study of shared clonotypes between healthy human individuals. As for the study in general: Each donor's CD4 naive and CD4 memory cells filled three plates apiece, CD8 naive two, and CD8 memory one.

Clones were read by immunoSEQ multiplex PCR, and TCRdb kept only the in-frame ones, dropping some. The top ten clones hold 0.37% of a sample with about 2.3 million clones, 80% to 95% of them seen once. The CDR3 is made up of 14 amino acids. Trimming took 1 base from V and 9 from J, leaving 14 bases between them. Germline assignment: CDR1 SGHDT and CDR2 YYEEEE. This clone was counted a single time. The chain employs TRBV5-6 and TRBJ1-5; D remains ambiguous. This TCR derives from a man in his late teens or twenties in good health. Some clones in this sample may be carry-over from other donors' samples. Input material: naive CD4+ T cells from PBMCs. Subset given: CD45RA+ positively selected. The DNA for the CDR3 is TGTGCCAGCAGCTTGTTTCGGGGAAGCGGGCCCCAGCATTTT. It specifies CASSLFRGSGPQHF.